A single T cell receptor beta chain is shown here with its context. This specimen belongs to a study of cytotoxic CD8 clonotypes in ibrutinib-treated CLL. Across the study: Within the patient group, ten to twelve were relapsed/refractory and over 14 treatment-naive, and about 18 were IGHV unmutated.

V dropped 4 bases and J dropped 1; count of bases not matched to a gene: 11. This CDR3 has 19 residues. Germline assignment: CDR1 MGHRA and CDR2 YSYEKL. TCRdb keeps only in-frame clones here, not all; method: immunoSEQ multiplex PCR. The sample carries roughly 40,000 clones, 68% recorded once. Sequenced material: PBMCs, taken at disease progression, from a patient treated with ibrutinib. This chain links TRBV4-1 with TRBJ2-1, with TRBD2 matching over 12 bases. The TCR was taken from a human donor with chronic lymphocytic leukemia. The CDR3 sequence: CASSLKASGRALSYNEQFF. Written as DNA, the CDR3 is TGCGCCAGCAGCCTGAAGGCTAGCGGGAGGGCTTTGTCCTACAATGAGCAGTTCTTC.